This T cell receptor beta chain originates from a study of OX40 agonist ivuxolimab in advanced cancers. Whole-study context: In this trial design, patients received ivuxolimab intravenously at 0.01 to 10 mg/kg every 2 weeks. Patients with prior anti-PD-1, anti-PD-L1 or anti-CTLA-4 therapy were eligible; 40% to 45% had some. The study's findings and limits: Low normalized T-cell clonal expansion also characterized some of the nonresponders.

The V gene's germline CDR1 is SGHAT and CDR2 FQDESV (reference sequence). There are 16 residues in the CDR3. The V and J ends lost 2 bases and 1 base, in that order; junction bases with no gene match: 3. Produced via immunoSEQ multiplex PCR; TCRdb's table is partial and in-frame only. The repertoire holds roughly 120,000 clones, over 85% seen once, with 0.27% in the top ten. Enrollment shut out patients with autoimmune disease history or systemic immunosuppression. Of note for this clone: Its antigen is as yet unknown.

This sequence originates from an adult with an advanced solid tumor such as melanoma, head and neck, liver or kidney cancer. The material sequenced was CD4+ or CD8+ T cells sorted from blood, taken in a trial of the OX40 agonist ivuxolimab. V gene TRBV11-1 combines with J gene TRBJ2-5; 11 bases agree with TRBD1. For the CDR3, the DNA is TGTGCCAGCAGCTTAATGGGACAGGGGGTCCAAGAGACCCAGTACTTC. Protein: CASSLMGQGVQETQYF.